This T cell receptor beta chain was identified during a study of STAT5B mutations in CD4+ large granular lymphocyte leukemia. The CDR3 has 16 amino acids. V was trimmed by 4 bases and J by 7 bases, leaving 17 bases between them. Germline CDR1 and CDR2: KGHSY and FQNENV. Original processing notes: A productive frequency of 2.59 x 10-5 was the lowest detectable. Sequenced by immunoSEQ multiplex PCR; TCRdb stores in-frame clones only, minus some. That table is the source of V, J and clone size, and D and trimming were worked out from the DNA. The sample carries about 24,000 clones, 72% recorded once. Study outcomes and limitations: Compared with healthy controls (2/35), patient top clones favored TRBV06 (8/27). Main leukemic clonotypes were patient-specific, but approximately 25% appeared at low frequency elsewhere. Patient CD4-sorted repertoires stayed more clonal than healthy ones after leukemic-clone removal.

Of note for this clone: Its antigen is unidentified.

This chain uses TRBV16 with TRBJ1-6; weak D call: TRBD1 (6 bases). The sample comprised CD4+ T cells from blood buffy coats. The TCR sequence derives from a human donor in good health. The CDR3 spells CASSPMGTDSNSPLHF. In nucleotides, the CDR3 is TGTGCCAGCAGCCCTATGGGGACGGACAGCAATTCACCCCTCCACTTT.